A selection of T cell receptor beta chains follows, all from one sample in a study of cytomegalovirus exposure and HLA in healthy donors. Sequencing used immunoSEQ multiplex PCR; TCRdb keeps in-frame clones, though not all of them. This table holds tens of thousands of clones, 10% found once. Sequencing was carried out using PBMCs. Receptors were obtained from a man aged 55 to 70 in good health and CMV-seropositive. CDR3s include the opening cysteine and the closing phenylalanine or tryptophan. The order of the fields is clone size, D gene, J gene, V gene, CDR3 protein, CDR3 DNA. D genes are given only for firm matches. Where a row states a size, it is once, few, many or the class of an expanded clone; other rows omit it.

clone_size: few
d_call: TRBD1
j_call: TRBJ1-6
v_call: TRBV30
cdr3_aa: CAWTSLRDRGTNSPLHF
cdr3_nt: TGTGCCTGGACCTCCCTCCGGGACAGGGGGACGAATTCACCCCTCCACTTT

clone_size: .
d_call: TRBD1
j_call: TRBJ1-1
v_call: TRBV7-2
cdr3_aa: CASSKDRGGTEAFF
cdr3_nt: TGTGCCAGCAGCAAGGACAGGGGGGGCACTGAAGCTTTCTTT

clone_size: .
d_call: TRBD2
j_call: TRBJ2-1
v_call: TRBV5-1
cdr3_aa: CASSSGTISSYNEQFF
cdr3_nt: TGCGCCAGCAGCTCGGGGACTATAAGCTCCTACAATGAGCAGTTCTTC

clone_size: .
d_call: TRBD1
j_call: TRBJ1-1
v_call: TRBV7-9
cdr3_aa: CASSLGGSGTGVAFF
cdr3_nt: TGTGCCAGCAGCTTAGGAGGATCCGGGACAGGGGTCGCTTTCTTT

clone_size: .
d_call: .
j_call: TRBJ1-6
v_call: TRBV6-5
cdr3_aa: CASRPGRNSPLHF
cdr3_nt: TGTGCCAGCAGACCGGGAAGGAATTCACCCCTCCACTTT

clone_size: few
d_call: TRBD1
j_call: TRBJ1-2
v_call: TRBV5-4
cdr3_aa: CASSLQGAGGYTF
cdr3_nt: TGTGCCAGCAGCTTACAGGGGGCCGGAGGCTACACCTTC

clone_size: few
d_call: TRBD2
j_call: TRBJ2-1
v_call: TRBV6-1
cdr3_aa: CASSRLAGAMNEQFF
cdr3_nt: TGTGCCAGCAGTCGGCTAGCGGGGGCAATGAATGAGCAGTTCTTC

clone_size: few
d_call: .
j_call: TRBJ2-1
v_call: TRBV7-2
cdr3_aa: CASSPPSANNEQFF
cdr3_nt: TGTGCCAGCAGCCCGCCCTCAGCGAATAATGAGCAGTTCTTC

clone_size: .
d_call: TRBD1
j_call: TRBJ1-2
v_call: TRBV5-1
cdr3_aa: CASSLWGQGVDGYTF
cdr3_nt: TGCGCCAGCAGCTTGTGGGGTCAGGGGGTTGACGGCTACACCTTC

clone_size: .
d_call: .
j_call: TRBJ2-3
v_call: TRBV28
cdr3_aa: CASSLSGYRTDTQYF
cdr3_nt: TGTGCCAGCAGCCTAAGCGGGTACCGCACAGATACGCAGTATTTT

clone_size: few
d_call: TRBD1
j_call: TRBJ2-7
v_call: TRBV19
cdr3_aa: CASSLNPGQTTYEQYF
cdr3_nt: TGTGCCAGTAGCCTCAATCCGGGACAGACTACCTACGAGCAGTACTTC

clone_size: once
d_call: .
j_call: TRBJ2-2
v_call: TRBV28
cdr3_aa: CASSPNGLGTGELFF
cdr3_nt: TGTGCCAGCAGCCCAAACGGGTTGGGCACCGGGGAGCTGTTTTTT

clone_size: .
d_call: TRBD2
j_call: TRBJ2-5
v_call: TRBV28
cdr3_aa: CASTTSTSGRGKIQETQYF
cdr3_nt: TGTGCCAGCACCACGAGTACTAGCGGGAGGGGAAAGATCCAAGAGACCCAGTACTTC

clone_size: few
d_call: TRBD1
j_call: TRBJ1-6
v_call: TRBV7-2
cdr3_aa: CASSPGTGGRSPLHF
cdr3_nt: TGTGCCAGCAGCCCGGGGACAGGGGGCCGTTCACCCCTCCACTTT

clone_size: few
d_call: TRBD1
j_call: TRBJ1-1
v_call: TRBV6-6
cdr3_aa: CASRPDRGQDTEAFF
cdr3_nt: TGTGCCAGCAGGCCCGACAGGGGGCAGGACACTGAAGCTTTCTTT

clone_size: few
d_call: TRBD2
j_call: TRBJ2-4
v_call: TRBV7-2
cdr3_aa: CASSSRLAVAKNIQYF
cdr3_nt: TGTGCCAGCAGCTCGAGACTAGCGGTAGCCAAAAACATTCAGTACTTC

clone_size: .
d_call: .
j_call: TRBJ2-2
v_call: TRBV5-1
cdr3_aa: CASSLARRGPTNTGELFF
cdr3_nt: TGCGCCAGCAGCTTGGCCCGGCGGGGGCCCACGAACACCGGGGAGCTGTTTTTT

clone_size: few
d_call: TRBD1
j_call: TRBJ2-1
v_call: TRBV30
cdr3_aa: CAWTTGGFYNEQFF
cdr3_nt: TGTGCCTGGACTACAGGGGGCTTCTACAATGAGCAGTTCTTC

clone_size: many
d_call: .
j_call: TRBJ2-5
v_call: TRBV27
cdr3_aa: CASSFDSGGKTQYF
cdr3_nt: TGTGCCAGCAGTTTCGATAGCGGAGGGAAGACCCAGTACTTC

clone_size: .
d_call: .
j_call: TRBJ2-4
v_call: TRBV2
cdr3_aa: CASGRSGENIQYF
cdr3_nt: TGTGCCAGCGGTCGGTCCGGGGAAAACATTCAGTACTTC

clone_size: .
d_call: TRBD1
j_call: TRBJ2-3
v_call: TRBV29-1
cdr3_aa: CSVEWATGTGADTQYF
cdr3_nt: TGCAGCGTTGAGTGGGCGACAGGGACGGGCGCAGATACGCAGTATTTT

clone_size: .
d_call: TRBD1
j_call: TRBJ1-2
v_call: TRBV6-5
cdr3_aa: CASSFGTGGWGYTF
cdr3_nt: TGTGCCAGCAGTTTCGGGACAGGGGGCTGGGGCTACACCTTC

clone_size: few
d_call: .
j_call: TRBJ2-3
v_call: TRBV6-1
cdr3_aa: CASSAAQANGDTQYF
cdr3_nt: TGTGCCAGCAGTGCCGCACAGGCGAACGGTGATACGCAGTATTTT

clone_size: few
d_call: .
j_call: TRBJ1-5
v_call: TRBV4-1
cdr3_aa: CASSQEDSSNQPQHF
cdr3_nt: TGCGCCAGCAGCCAAGAGGACAGTTCCAATCAGCCCCAGCATTTT

clone_size: few
d_call: .
j_call: TRBJ2-1
v_call: TRBV2
cdr3_aa: CASSEQQGVNEQFF
cdr3_nt: TGTGCCAGCAGTGAACAGCAGGGCGTTAATGAGCAGTTCTTC

clone_size: few
d_call: .
j_call: TRBJ2-3
v_call: TRBV27
cdr3_aa: CASSLWSGGVTDTQYF
cdr3_nt: TGTGCCAGCAGTTTATGGTCGGGGGGCGTCACAGATACGCAGTATTTT

clone_size: .
d_call: TRBD2
j_call: TRBJ2-1
v_call: TRBV6-5
cdr3_aa: CASSWLAGGRNEQFF
cdr3_nt: TGTGCCAGCAGCTGGCTAGCGGGAGGGCGCAATGAGCAGTTCTTC

clone_size: few
d_call: TRBD2
j_call: TRBJ2-7
v_call: TRBV30
cdr3_aa: CAWSASGSILKEQYF
cdr3_nt: TGTGCCTGGAGTGCAAGCGGGAGTATCCTTAAAGAGCAGTACTTC

clone_size: few
d_call: .
j_call: TRBJ1-2
v_call: TRBV25-1
cdr3_aa: CASSASDRYYGYTF
cdr3_nt: TGTGCCAGCAGTGCCTCCGACAGGTACTATGGCTACACCTTC

clone_size: few
d_call: .
j_call: TRBJ1-3
v_call: TRBV9
cdr3_aa: CAGGDGNTIYF
cdr3_nt: TGTGCCGGGGGGGACGGAAACACCATATATTTT

clone_size: .
d_call: TRBD2
j_call: TRBJ2-3
v_call: TRBV5-4
cdr3_aa: CASSLASGPTDTQYF
cdr3_nt: TGTGCCAGCAGCTTGGCTAGCGGGCCCACAGATACGCAGTATTTT

clone_size: .
d_call: TRBD1
j_call: TRBJ2-2
v_call: TRBV18
cdr3_aa: CASSPNRGDTGELFF
cdr3_nt: TGTGCCAGCTCACCAAACAGGGGCGACACCGGGGAGCTGTTTTTT

clone_size: few
d_call: .
j_call: TRBJ1-1
v_call: TRBV5-6
cdr3_aa: CASSLNREWGAFF
cdr3_nt: TGTGCCAGCAGCTTGAACAGGGAATGGGGCGCTTTCTTT